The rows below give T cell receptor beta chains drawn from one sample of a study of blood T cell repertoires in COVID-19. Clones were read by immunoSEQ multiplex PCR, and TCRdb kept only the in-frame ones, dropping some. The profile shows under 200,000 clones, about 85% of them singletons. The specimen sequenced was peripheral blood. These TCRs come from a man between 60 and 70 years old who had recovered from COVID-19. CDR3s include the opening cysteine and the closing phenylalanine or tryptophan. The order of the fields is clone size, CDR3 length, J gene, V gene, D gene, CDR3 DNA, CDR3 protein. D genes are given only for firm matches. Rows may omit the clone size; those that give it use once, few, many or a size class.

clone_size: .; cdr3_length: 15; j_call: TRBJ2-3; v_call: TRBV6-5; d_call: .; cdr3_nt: TGTGCCAGCAGTTACGGGTTCGGGGGCACAGATACGCAGTATTTT; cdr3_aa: CASSYGFGGTDTQYF
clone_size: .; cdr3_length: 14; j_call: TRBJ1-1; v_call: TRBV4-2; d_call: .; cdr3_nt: TGTGCCAGCAGCCAAGATCTCCTGAACACTGAAGCTTTCTTT; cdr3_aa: CASSQDLLNTEAFF
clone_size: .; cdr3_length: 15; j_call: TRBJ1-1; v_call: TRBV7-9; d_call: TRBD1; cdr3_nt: TGTGCCAGCAGCTTCGGGGACAGGGTGAACACTGAAGCTTTCTTT; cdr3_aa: CASSFGDRVNTEAFF
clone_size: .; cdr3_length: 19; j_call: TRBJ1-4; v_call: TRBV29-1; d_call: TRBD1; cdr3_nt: TGCAGCGTCGGGGCCCCGGACAGGGGGCGATATGCAACTAATGAAAAACTGTTTTTT; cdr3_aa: CSVGAPDRGRYATNEKLFF
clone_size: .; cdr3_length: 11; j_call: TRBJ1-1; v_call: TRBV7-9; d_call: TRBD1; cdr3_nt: TGTGGCAGGGGGAGGAACACTGAAGCTTTCTTT; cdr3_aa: CGRGRNTEAFF
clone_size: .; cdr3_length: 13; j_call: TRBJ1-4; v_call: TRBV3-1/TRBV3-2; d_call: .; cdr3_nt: TGTGCCAGCAGCCTCAGTCTTCCTGAAAAACTGTTTTTT; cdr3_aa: CASSLSLPEKLFF
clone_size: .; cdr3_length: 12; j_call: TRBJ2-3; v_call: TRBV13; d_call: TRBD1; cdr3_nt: TGTGCCAGCAGCTCGGACAGGGGCAGGCAGTATTTT; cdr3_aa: CASSSDRGRQYF
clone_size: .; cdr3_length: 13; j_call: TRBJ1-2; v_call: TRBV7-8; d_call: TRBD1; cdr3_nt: TGTGCCAGCAGCTTAGACAGGGGATATGGCTACACCTTC; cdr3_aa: CASSLDRGYGYTF
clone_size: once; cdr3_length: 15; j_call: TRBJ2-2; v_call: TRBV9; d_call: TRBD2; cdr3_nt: TGTGCCAGCAGCGTAGACTGGCGGGGGTCCGGGGAGCTGTTTTTT; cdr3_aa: CASSVDWRGSGELFF
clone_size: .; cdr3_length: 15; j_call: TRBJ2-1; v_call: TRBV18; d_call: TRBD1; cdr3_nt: TGTGCCAGCTCAGCGGACAGGGGAGCCTACAATGAGCAGTTCTTC; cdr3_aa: CASSADRGAYNEQFF
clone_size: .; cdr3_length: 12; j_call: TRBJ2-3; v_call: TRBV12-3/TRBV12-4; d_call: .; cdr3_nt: TGTGCCAGCTGGTCGGTCACAGATACGCAGTATTTT; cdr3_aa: CASWSVTDTQYF
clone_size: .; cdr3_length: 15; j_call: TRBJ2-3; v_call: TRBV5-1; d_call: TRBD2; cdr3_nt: TGCGCCAGCAGAATAGCGGGGGCTAGCACAGATACGCAGTATTTT; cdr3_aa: CASRIAGASTDTQYF
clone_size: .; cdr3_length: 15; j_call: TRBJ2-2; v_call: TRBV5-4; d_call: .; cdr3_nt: TGTGCCAGCAGGTCCCGGGACACATACACCGGGGAGCTGTTTTTT; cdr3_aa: CASRSRDTYTGELFF
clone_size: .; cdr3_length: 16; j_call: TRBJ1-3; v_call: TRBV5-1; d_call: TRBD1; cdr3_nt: TGCGCCAGCAGCTTGTCGGCAGGGGGCTCTGGAAACACCATATATTTT; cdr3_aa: CASSLSAGGSGNTIYF
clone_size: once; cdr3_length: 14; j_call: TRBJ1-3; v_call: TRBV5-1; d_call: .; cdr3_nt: TGCGCCAGCAGCTGGGAGGGGGCTGGAAACACCATATATTTT; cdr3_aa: CASSWEGAGNTIYF
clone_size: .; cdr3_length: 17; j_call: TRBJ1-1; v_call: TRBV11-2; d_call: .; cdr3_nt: TGTGCCAGCAGCTTAGCCCGGGGGGGACGGCCGAACACTGAAGCTTTCTTT; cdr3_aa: CASSLARGGRPNTEAFF
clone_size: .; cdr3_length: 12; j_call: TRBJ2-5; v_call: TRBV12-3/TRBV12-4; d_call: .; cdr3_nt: TGTGCCAGCGCGAACAGGGAAGAGACCCAGTACTTC; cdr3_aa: CASANREETQYF
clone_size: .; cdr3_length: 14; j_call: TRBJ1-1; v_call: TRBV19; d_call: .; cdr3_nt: TGTGCCAGTAGTACTCCGGGACAGAACACTGAAGCTTTCTTT; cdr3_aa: CASSTPGQNTEAFF
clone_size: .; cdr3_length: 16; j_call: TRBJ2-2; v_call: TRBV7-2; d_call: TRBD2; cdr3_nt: TGTGCCAGCAGCCCCGTGGTCCCGGGAGGAGCCGGGGAGCTGTTTTTT; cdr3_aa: CASSPVVPGGAGELFF
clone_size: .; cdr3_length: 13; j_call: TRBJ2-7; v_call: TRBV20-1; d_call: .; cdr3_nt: TGCAGTGCTAGTCAGGCCTATCCCTACGAGCAGTACTTC; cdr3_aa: CSASQAYPYEQYF
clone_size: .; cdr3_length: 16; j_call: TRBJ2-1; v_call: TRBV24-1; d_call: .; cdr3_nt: TGTGCCACCAGCAGAAGACAGGCGAGCTCCTACAATGAGCAGTTCTTC; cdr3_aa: CATSRRQASSYNEQFF
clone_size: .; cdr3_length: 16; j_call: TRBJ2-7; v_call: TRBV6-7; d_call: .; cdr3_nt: TGTGCCAGCAGTTACCCGGGACGGGAGTCGACCTACGAGCAGTACTTC; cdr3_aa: CASSYPGRESTYEQYF
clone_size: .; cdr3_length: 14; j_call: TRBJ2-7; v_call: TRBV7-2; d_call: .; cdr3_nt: TGTGCCAGCAGCTACACACAGGGTTCCTACGAGCAGTACTTC; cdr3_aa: CASSYTQGSYEQYF
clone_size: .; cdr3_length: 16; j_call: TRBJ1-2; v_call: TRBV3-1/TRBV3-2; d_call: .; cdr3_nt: TGTGCCAGCAGCCAAAAAGCCCGACAAGCACAAAGAGGCTACACCTTC; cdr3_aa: CASSQKARQAQRGYTF
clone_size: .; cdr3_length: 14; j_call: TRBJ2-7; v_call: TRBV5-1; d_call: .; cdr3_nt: TGCGCCAGCAGCTTGGGTGAGTTCTCCTACGAGCAGTACTTC; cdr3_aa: CASSLGEFSYEQYF
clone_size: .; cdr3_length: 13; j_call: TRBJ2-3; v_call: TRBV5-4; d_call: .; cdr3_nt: TGTGCCAGCAGCTTGATCTCCACAGATACGCAGTATTTT; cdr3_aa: CASSLISTDTQYF
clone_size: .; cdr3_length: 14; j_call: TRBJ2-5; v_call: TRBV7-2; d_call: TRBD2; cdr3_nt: TGTGCCAGCAGCTTAGTGAATGTAGCGGGGACCCAGTACTTC; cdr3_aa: CASSLVNVAGTQYF
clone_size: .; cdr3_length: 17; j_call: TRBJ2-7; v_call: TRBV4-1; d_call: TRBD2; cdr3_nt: TGCGCCAGCAGCCAAGGACCGTCCAACGGGGGGGCCTACGAGCAGTACTTC; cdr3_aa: CASSQGPSNGGAYEQYF
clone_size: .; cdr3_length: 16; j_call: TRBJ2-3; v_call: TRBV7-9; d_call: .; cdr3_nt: TGTGCCAGCAGCACTGACAGTCCTGCTAGCACAGATACGCAGTATTTT; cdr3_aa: CASSTDSPASTDTQYF
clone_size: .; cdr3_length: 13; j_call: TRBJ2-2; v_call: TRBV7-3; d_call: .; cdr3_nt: TGTGCCAGCAGCTTGTCTAGCCACGGGGAGCTGTTTTTT; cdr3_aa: CASSLSSHGELFF
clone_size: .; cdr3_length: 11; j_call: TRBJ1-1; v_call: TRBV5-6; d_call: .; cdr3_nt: TGTGCCAGCAGCTTAGAGTTTGAAGCTTTCTTT; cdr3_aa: CASSLEFEAFF
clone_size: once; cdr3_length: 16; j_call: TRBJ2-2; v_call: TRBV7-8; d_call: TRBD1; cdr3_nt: TGTGCCAGCAGCCCTGGACAGGGAGCGAACACCGGGGAGCTGTTTTTT; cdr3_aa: CASSPGQGANTGELFF
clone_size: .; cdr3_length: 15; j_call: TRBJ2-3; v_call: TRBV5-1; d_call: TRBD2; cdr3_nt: TGCGCCAGCAGCTCAGGACTAGCTGCGGCAGATACGCAGTATTTT; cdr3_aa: CASSSGLAAADTQYF
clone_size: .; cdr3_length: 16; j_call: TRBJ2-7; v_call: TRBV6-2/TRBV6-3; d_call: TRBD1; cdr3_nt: TGTGCCAGCAGTTCCTCTCTGACAGGGCCCTCCTACGAGCAGTACTTC; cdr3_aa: CASSSSLTGPSYEQYF
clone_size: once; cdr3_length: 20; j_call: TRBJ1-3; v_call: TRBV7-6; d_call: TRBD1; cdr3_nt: TGTGCCAGCAGCTTTCTGCAGAATACCGGGACAGGGTTCTCGGGAAACACCATATATTTT; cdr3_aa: CASSFLQNTGTGFSGNTIYF
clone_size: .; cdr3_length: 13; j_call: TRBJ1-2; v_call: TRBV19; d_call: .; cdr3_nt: TGTGCCAGCTCCACCACAGGGATCTATGGCTACACCTTC; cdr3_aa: CASSTTGIYGYTF
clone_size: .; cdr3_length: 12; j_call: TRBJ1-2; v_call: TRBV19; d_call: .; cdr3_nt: TGTGCCAGTAGTATCACCAGATATGGCTACACCTTC; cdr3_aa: CASSITRYGYTF
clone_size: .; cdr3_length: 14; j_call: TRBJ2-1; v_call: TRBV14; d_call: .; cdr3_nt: TGTGCCAGCAGCCCTACGACCGGAGGCCCTGCGCAGTTCTTC; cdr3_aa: CASSPTTGGPAQFF
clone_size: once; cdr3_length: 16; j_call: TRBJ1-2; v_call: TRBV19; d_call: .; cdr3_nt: TGTGCCAGTAGTATAATCGCGTCGACAGCCCGACGTGGCTACACCTTC; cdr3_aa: CASSIIASTARRGYTF
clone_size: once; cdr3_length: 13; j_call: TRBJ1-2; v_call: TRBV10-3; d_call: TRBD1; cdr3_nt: TGTGCCATCAGTGGACAGGGAGGCTATGGCTACACCTTC; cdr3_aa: CAISGQGGYGYTF
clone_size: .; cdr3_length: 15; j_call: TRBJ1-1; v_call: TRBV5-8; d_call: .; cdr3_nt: TGTGCCAGCAGCTTGACTCAAGACATGAACACTGAAGCTTTCTTT; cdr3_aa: CASSLTQDMNTEAFF
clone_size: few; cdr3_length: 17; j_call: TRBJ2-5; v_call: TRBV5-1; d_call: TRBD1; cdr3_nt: TGCGCCAGCCAGGAAGGGACAGGGGGCCTTTTGGTCGAGACCCAGTACTTC; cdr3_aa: CASQEGTGGLLVETQYF
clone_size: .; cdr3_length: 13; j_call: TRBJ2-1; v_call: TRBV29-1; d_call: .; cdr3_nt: TGCAGCGTTGATACTAGCTCCTACAATGAGCAGTTCTTC; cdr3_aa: CSVDTSSYNEQFF
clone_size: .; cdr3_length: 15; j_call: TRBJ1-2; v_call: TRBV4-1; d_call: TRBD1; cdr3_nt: TGCGCCAGCAGCCAAGGGGACAGGCCAAACTATGGCTACACCTTC; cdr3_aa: CASSQGDRPNYGYTF